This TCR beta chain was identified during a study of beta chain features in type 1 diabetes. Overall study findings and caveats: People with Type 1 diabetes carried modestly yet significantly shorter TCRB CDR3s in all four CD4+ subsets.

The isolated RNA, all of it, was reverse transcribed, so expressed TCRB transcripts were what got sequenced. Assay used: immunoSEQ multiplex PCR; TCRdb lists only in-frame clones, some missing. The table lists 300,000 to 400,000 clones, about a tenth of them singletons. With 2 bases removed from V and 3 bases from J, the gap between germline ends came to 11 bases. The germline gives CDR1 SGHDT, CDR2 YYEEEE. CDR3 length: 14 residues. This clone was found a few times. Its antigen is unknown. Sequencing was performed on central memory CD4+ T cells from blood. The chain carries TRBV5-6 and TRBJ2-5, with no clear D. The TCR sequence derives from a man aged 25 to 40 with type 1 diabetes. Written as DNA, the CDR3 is TGTGCCAGCAGCTTTCTCAGTAGTGAAGAGACCCAGTACTTC. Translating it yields CASSFLSSEETQYF.